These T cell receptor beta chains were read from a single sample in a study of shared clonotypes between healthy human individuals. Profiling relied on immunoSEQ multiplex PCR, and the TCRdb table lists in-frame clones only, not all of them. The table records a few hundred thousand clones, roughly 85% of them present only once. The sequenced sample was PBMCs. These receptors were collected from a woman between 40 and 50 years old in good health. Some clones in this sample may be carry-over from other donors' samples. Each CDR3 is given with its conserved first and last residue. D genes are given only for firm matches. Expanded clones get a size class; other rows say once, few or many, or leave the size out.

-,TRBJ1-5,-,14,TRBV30,CAWSGAYSNQPQHF,TGTGCCTGGAGTGGGGCGTATAGCAATCAGCCCCAGCATTTT
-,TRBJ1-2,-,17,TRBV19,CASSIIHRTGMDYGYTF,TGTGCCAGTAGTATCATACACCGAACAGGGATGGACTATGGCTACACCTTC
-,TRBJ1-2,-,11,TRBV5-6,CASSSFGGYTF,TGTGCCAGCAGCTCCTTCGGAGGCTACACCTTC
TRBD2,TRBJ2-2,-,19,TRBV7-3,CASSLTAGLAGSNTGELFF,TGTGCCAGCAGCTTAACTGCGGGACTAGCGGGGTCGAACACCGGGGAGCTGTTTTTT
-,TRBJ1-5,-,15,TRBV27,CASSLARGGNQPQHF,TGTGCCAGCAGTTTAGCCCGGGGCGGGAATCAGCCCCAGCATTTT
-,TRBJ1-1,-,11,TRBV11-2,CASSPLSEAFF,TGTGCCAGCAGCCCCCTTTCTGAAGCTTTCTTT
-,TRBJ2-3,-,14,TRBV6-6,CASSPGLSTDTQYF,TGTGCCAGCAGCCCCGGACTTAGCACAGATACGCAGTATTTT
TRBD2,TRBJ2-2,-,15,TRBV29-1,CSVDFRGSSSGELFF,TGCAGCGTTGATTTTCGCGGGAGTAGCTCCGGGGAGCTGTTTTTT
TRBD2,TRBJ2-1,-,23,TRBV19,CASSIDGSVGLAGVPDSYNEQFF,TGTGCCAGTAGTATAGATGGTTCGGTTGGACTAGCGGGAGTACCAGACTCCTACAATGAGCAGTTCTTC
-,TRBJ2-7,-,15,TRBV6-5,CASSARISTSYEQYF,TGTGCCAGCAGTGCCAGGATATCCACCTCCTACGAGCAGTACTTC
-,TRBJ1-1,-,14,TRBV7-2,CASSLNGRNTEAFF,TGTGCCAGCAGCTTAAACGGGCGTAACACTGAAGCTTTCTTT
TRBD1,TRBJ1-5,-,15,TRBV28,CASSTGGVSNQPQHF,TGTGCCAGCAGTACAGGGGGGGTTAGCAATCAGCCCCAGCATTTT
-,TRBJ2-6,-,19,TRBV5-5,CASSRVNQRGLSGANVLTF,TGTGCCAGCAGCCGCGTGAATCAGCGCGGGCTCTCTGGGGCCAACGTCCTGACTTTC
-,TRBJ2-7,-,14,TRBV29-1,CSVRGLSTSYERYF,TGCAGCGTTCGGGGACTTTCAACATCCTACGAGCGGTACTTC
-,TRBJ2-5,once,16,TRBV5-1,CASSLAPRALQETQYF,TGCGCCAGCAGCTTGGCCCCCAGGGCCCTCCAAGAGACCCAGTACTTC
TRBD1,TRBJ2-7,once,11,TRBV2,CASSPGTGPDF,TGTGCCAGCAGTCCTGGGACAGGGCCGGACTTC
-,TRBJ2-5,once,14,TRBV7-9,CASRRSGGEETQYF,TGTGCCAGCAGAAGGTCAGGGGGGGAAGAGACCCAGTACTTC
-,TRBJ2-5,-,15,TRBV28,CASSLGGTVQETQYF,TGTGCCAGCAGTTTAGGGGGGACAGTACAAGAGACCCAGTACTTC
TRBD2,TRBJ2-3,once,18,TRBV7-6,CASSSPGLAGGREDTQYF,TGTGCCAGCAGCTCGCCGGGACTAGCGGGAGGGCGGGAAGATACGCAGTATTTT
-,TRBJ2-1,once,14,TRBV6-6,CASSSPGPHNEQFF,TGTGCCAGCAGTTCCCCAGGCCCCCACAATGAGCAGTTCTTC
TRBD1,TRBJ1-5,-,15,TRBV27,CASSRAGGSNQPQHF,TGTGCCAGCAGTCGGGCAGGGGGCAGCAATCAGCCCCAGCATTTT
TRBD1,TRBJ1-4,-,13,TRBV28,CASTGGGREKLFF,TGTGCCAGCACAGGGGGCGGAAGGGAAAAACTGTTTTTT
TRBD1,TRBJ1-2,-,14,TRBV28,CASRETGGYYGYTF,TGTGCCAGCAGGGAGACAGGGGGCTACTATGGCTACACCTTC
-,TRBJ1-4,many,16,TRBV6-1,CASSEERAANDEKLFF,TGTGCCAGCAGTGAAGAGAGAGCAGCGAATGATGAAAAACTGTTTTTT
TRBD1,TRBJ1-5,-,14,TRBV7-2,CASSPTGGVQPQHF,TGTGCCAGCAGCCCGACAGGGGGCGTCCAGCCCCAGCATTTT
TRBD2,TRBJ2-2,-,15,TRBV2,CASLKGASGVGELFF,TGTGCCAGCCTGAAAGGCGCTAGCGGGGTCGGGGAGCTGTTTTTT
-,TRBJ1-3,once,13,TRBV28,CASSYSAGNTIYF,TGTGCCAGCTCTTATTCCGCTGGAAACACCATATATTTT
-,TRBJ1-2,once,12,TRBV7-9,CASSLAGYGYTF,TGTGCCAGCAGCTTGGCAGGCTATGGCTACACCTTC
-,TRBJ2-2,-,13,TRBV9,CASSVRGTGELFF,TGTGCCAGCAGCGTACGGGGAACCGGGGAGCTGTTTTTT
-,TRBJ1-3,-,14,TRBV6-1,CASSLPSSGNTIYF,TGTGCCAGCAGCCTTCCTAGCTCTGGAAACACCATATATTTT
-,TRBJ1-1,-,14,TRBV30,CAWSGQTTNTEAFF,TGTGCCTGGAGCGGACAGACGACTAACACTGAAGCTTTCTTT
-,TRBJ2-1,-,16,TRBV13,CASSSSADRSYNEQFF,TGTGCCAGCAGCTCAAGCGCGGATCGCTCCTACAATGAGCAGTTCTTC
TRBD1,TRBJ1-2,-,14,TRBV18,CASSPTGGVYGYTF,TGTGCCAGCTCACCCACAGGGGGCGTCTATGGCTACACCTTC
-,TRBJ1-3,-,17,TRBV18,CASSAPPRVYAGNTIYF,TGTGCCAGCTCAGCACCTCCCAGGGTCTACGCTGGAAACACCATATATTTT
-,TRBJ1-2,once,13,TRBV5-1,CASSRTPKIESTF,TGCGCCAGCAGTAGGACACCAAAAATAGAGTCGACCTTC
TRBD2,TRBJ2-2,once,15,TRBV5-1,CASSKLAGDTGELFF,TGCGCCAGCAGCAAACTAGCGGGAGACACCGGGGAGCTGTTTTTT
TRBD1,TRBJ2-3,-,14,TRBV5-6,CASSDRGTTDTQYF,TGTGCCAGCAGTGACAGGGGGACCACAGATACGCAGTATTTT
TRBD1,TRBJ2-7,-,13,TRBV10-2,CASRGTGAYEQYF,TGCGCCAGCAGGGGGACAGGGGCGTACGAGCAGTACTTC
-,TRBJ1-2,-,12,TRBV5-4,CASSQRDYGYTF,TGTGCCAGCAGCCAACGGGACTATGGCTACACCTTC
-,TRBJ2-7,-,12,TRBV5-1,CASSASYYEQYF,TGCGCCAGCAGCGCTTCCTACTACGAGCAGTACTTC